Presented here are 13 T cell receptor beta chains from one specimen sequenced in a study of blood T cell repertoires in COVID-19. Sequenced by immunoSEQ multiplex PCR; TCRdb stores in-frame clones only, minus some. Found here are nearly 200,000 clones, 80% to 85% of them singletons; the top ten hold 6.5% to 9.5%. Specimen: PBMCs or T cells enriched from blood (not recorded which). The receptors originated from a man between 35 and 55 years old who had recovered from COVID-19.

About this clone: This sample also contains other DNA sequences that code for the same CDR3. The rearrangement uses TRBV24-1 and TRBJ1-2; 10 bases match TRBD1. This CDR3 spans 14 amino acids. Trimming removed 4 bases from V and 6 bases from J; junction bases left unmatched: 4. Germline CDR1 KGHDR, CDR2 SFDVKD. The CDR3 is CATSDPGTGDGYTF. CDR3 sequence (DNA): TGTGCCACCAGTGACCCCGGGACAGGGGATGGCTACACCTTC.

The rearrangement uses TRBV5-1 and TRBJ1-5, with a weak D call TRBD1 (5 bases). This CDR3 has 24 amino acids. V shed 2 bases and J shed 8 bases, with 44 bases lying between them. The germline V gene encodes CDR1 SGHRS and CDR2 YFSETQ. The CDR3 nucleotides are TGCGCCAGCAGCTTTAATGCCGATCGGGGAGGTCGGCGACAGTATCCCGCCTCAAATAAGCCCCAGCATTTT. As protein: CASSFNADRGGRRQYPASNKPQHF.

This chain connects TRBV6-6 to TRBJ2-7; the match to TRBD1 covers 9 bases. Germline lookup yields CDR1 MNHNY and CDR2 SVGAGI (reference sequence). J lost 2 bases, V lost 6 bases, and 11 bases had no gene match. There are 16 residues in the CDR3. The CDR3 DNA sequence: TGTGCCAGCAGCTCAATCAACAGGGGGCCTACCTACGAGCAGTACTTC. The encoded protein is CASSSINRGPTYEQYF.

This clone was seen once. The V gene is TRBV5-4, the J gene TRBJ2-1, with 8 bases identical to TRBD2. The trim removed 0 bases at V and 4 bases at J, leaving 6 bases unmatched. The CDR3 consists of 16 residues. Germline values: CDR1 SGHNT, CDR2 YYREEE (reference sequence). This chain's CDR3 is CASSLGTSGSYNEQFF. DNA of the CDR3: TGTGCCAGCAGCTTGGGAACTAGCGGAAGTTACAATGAGCAGTTCTTC.

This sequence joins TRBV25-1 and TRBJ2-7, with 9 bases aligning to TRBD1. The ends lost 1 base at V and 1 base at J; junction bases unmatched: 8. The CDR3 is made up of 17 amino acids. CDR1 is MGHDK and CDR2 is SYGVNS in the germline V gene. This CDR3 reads CASSEWVQGARSYEQYF. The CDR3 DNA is TGTGCCAGCAGTGAATGGGTACAGGGGGCTCGATCCTACGAGCAGTACTTC.

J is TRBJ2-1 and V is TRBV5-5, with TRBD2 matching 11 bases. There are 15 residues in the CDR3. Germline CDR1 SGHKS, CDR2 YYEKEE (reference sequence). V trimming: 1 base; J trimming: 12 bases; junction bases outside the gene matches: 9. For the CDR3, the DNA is TGTGCCAGCAGCTTGTCTAGCGGGGGGTACCTTTGGCAGTTCTTC. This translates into CASSLSSGGYLWQFF. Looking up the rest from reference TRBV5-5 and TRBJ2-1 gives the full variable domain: DAGVTQSPTHLIKTRGQQVTLRCSPISGHKSVSWYQQVLGQGPQFIFQYYEKEERGRGNFPDRFSARQFPNYSSELNVNALLLGDSALYLCASSLSSGGYLWQFFGPGTRLTVL.

CDR3 in DNA: TGTGCCAGCAGCTTAAACCAGATCAAAAACATTCAGTACTTC. Protein: CASSLNQIKNIQYF. The V and J genes are TRBV7-9 and TRBJ2-4; D gene uncertain. Between the trimmed V and J ends, which lost 2 bases and 3 bases, there was a span of 8 bases. Germline CDR1 and CDR2: SEHNR and FQNEAQ (reference sequence). CDR3 length: 14 amino acids. The variable domain in full, with the rest retrieved from reference TRBV7-9 and TRBJ2-4, is DTGVSQNPRHKITKRGQNVTFRCDPISEHNRLYWYRQTLGQGPEFLTYFQNEAQLEKSRLLSDRFSAERPKGSFSTLEIQRTEQGDSAMYLCASSLNQIKNIQYFGAGTRLSVL.

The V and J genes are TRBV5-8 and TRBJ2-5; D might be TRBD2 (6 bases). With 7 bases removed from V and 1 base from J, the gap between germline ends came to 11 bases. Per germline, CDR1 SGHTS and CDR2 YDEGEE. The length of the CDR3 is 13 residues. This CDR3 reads CASGRGAQETQYF. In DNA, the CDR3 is TGTGCCAGCGGGCGCGGGGCCCAAGAGACCCAGTACTTC.

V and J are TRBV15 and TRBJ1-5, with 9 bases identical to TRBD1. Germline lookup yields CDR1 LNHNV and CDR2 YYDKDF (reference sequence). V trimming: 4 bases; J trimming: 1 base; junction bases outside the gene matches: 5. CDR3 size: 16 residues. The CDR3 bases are TGTGCCACCAGCACATCCGGACAGGGGAGCAATCAGCCCCAGCATTTT. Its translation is CATSTSGQGSNQPQHF. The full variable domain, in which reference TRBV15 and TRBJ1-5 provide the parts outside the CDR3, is DAMVIQNPRYQVTQFGKPVTLSCSQTLNHNVMYWYQQKSSQAPKLLFHYYDKDFNNEADTPDNFQSRRPNTSFCFLDIRSPGLGDTAMYLCATSTSGQGSNQPQHFGDGTRLSIL.

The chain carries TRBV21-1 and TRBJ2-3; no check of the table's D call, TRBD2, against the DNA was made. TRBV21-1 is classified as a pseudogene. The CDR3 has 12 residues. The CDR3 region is CASSNATDTQYF. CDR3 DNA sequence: TGTGCCAGCAGCAACGCGACAGATACGCAGTATTTT.

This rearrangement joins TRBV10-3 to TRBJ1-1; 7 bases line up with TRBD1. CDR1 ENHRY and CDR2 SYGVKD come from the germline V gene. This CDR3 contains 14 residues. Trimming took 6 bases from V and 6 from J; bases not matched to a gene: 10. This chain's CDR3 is CAIRGGQTSAEAFF. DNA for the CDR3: TGTGCCATCAGGGGGGGACAGACGAGCGCTGAAGCTTTCTTT.

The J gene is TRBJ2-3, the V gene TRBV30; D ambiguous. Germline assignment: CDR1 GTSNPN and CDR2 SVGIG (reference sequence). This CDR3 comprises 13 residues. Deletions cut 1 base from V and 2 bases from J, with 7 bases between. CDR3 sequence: CAWSETYTDTQYF. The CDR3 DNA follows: TGTGCCTGGAGTGAAACTTACACAGATACGCAGTATTTT.

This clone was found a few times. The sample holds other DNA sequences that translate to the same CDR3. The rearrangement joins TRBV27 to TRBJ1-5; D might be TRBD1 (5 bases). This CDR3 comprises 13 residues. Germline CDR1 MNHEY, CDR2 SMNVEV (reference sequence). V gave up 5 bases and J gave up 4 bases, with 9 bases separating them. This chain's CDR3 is CASSGSGNQPQHF. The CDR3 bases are TGTGCCAGCAGTGGGTCAGGGAATCAGCCCCAGCATTTT.